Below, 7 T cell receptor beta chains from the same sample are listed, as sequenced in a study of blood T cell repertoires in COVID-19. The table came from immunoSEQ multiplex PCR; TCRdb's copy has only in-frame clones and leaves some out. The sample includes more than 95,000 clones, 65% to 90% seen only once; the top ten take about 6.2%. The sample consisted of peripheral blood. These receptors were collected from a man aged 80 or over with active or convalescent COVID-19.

The CDR3 DNA sequence: TGTGCCTCGGTTCCCATCCGGGAGCTGTTTTTT. This codes for CASVPIRELFF. The rearrangement joins TRBV15 to TRBJ2-2; D unresolved. V lost 11 bases and J 9 bases, leaving 13 bases between the germline ends. Germline loops: CDR1 LNHNV, CDR2 YYDKDF (reference sequence). CDR3 size: 11 residues.

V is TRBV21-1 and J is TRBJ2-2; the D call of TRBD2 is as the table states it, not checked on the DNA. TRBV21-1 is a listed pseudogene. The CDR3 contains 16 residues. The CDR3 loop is CASSKFAGKYVGELFF. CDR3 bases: TGTGCCAGCAGCAAATTTGCGGGAAAGTATGTCGGGGAGCTGTTTTTT.

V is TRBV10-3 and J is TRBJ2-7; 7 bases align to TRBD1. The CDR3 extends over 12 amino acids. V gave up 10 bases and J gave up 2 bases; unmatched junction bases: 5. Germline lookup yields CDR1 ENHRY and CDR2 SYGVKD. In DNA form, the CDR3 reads TGTGCCACGCACCAGGGGGCCTACGAGCAGTACTTC. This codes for CATHQGAYEQYF.

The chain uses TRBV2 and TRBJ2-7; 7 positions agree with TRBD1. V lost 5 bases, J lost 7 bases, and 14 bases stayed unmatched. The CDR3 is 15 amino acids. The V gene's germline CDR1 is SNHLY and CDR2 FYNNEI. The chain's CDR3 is CASSMTGSLNREQYF. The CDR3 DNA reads TGTGCCAGCAGTATGACAGGGTCCCTGAACAGGGAGCAGTACTTC.

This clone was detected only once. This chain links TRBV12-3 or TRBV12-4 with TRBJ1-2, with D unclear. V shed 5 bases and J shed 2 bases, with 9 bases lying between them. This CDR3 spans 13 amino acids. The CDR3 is CASSGPGNYGYTF. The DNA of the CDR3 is TGTGCCAGCAGTGGGCCGGGAAACTATGGCTACACCTTC.

In nucleotides, the CDR3 is TGTGCCAGCAGCTTCACTAGCGGACAAGAGACCCAGTACTTC. Translating gives CASSFTSGQETQYF. The chain combines TRBV28 with TRBJ2-5, with 8 bases matching TRBD2. The trim removed 6 bases at V and 2 bases at J, leaving 5 bases unmatched. CDR1 and CDR2 from the germline V gene are MDHEN and SYDVKM. The length of the CDR3 is 14 residues. Drawing the rest from reference TRBV28 and TRBJ2-5, the complete variable domain is DVKVTQSSRYLVKRTGEKVFLECVQDMDHENMFWYRQDPGLGLRLIYFSYDVKMKEKGDIPEGYSVSREKKERFSLILESASTNQTSMYLCASSFTSGQETQYFGPGTRLLVL.

In nucleotides, the CDR3 is TGTGCCAGCAGCTTAGCCAGGGTGAACACCGGGGAGCTGTTTTTT. Translating it yields CASSLARVNTGELFF. This chain uses TRBV7-3 with TRBJ2-2; the D gene is possibly TRBD1 (5 bases). V was trimmed by 2 bases and J by 1 base, leaving 8 bases between them. The length of the CDR3 is 15 residues. Looked up from germline, CDR1 is SGHTA and CDR2 is FQGTGA.